What follows are 21 T cell receptor beta chains derived from one specimen sequenced in a study of T-cell memory formation after mild COVID-19. TCRdb recomputed calls from the 5' RACE reads with MiXCR, one row per CDR3 protein. The repertoire has about 610,000 distinct CDR3 sequences, around a sixth of them found once; the top ten carry about 8.1%. Source material: PBMCs or a T cell subset sorted from them (not recorded which). The receptors originated from an adult woman who had mild COVID-19 (a few samples of this study predate the infection). Cell type and time point are not known.

This chain uses TRBV9 with TRBJ2-3; TRBD2 matches at 7 bases. V lost 4 bases and J lost 2; bases outside the gene matches: 10. The CDR3 is 16 amino acids. The germline V gene has CDR1 SGDLS and CDR2 YYNGEE. CDR3 residues: CASSLRRGGSTDTQYF. The CDR3, as DNA: TGTGCCAGCAGCCTCCGCCGCGGGGGATCCACAGATACGCAGTATTTT.

In this sample, this clonotype turned up a few times. The chain uses TRBV7-3 and TRBJ2-5, with 13 bases fitting TRBD2. V trimming: 4 bases; J trimming: 5 bases; junction bases outside the gene matches: 4. CDR1 and CDR2 from the germline V gene are SGHTA and FQGTGA. The CDR3 is 15 residues long. The CDR3 is CASSSTSGREETQYF. Written as DNA, the CDR3 is TGTGCCAGCAGCTCCACTAGCGGGAGGGAGGAGACCCAGTACTTC.

This clonotype was observed a few times. The V and J genes are TRBV5-1 and TRBJ2-3, with 9 bases lining up with TRBD2. Trimming took 2 bases from V and 2 from J; bases not matched to a gene: 3. From germline, CDR1 is SGHRS and CDR2 YFSETQ. The CDR3 length is 15 residues. The CDR3 DNA is TGCGCCAGCAGCTTTAGCGGGGGCGACACAGATACGCAGTATTTT. Its translation is CASSFSGGDTDTQYF.

This clonotype was counted between two and nine times. V and J are TRBV6-5 and TRBJ2-7; 10 nucleotides align to TRBD2. The V segment lost 5 bases and the J segment 4 bases; nucleotides outside the gene matches: 5. The germline gives CDR1 MNHEY, CDR2 SVGAGI. This CDR3 region has 14 residues. The CDR3 loop reads CASSLAGVQYEQYF. The CDR3 DNA is TGTGCCAGCAGTCTAGCGGGAGTTCAGTACGAGCAGTACTTC.

This clonotype was seen only a few times. This chain joins TRBV4-3 and TRBJ2-3; 14 bases are shared with TRBD2. From germline, CDR1 is LGHNA and CDR2 YSLEER. The CDR3 sequence is 17 residues long. The V and J ends lost 4 bases and 7 bases, in that order; junction bases with no gene match: 10. CDR3 loop: CASSPGLAGGPPNTQYF. The DNA for the CDR3 is TGCGCCAGCAGCCCAGGACTAGCGGGGGGCCCCCCGAATACGCAGTATTTT.

The V and J genes are TRBV4-3 and TRBJ2-1; 9 nucleotides line up with TRBD2. V lost 0 bases and J lost 3; bases outside the gene matches: 6. The germline CDR1 and CDR2 sequences are LGHNA and YSLEER. This CDR3 spans 17 amino acids. CDR3 DNA sequence: TGCGCCAGCAGCCAAGATGAGGCGGGAGGGATCTACAATGAGCAGTTCTTC. Its translation: CASSQDEAGGIYNEQFF.

This clonotype was counted between two and nine times. The chain has TRBV19 and TRBJ2-6, with D perhaps TRBD2 (6 bases). The germline V gene has CDR1 LNHDA and CDR2 SQIVND (reference sequence). Trimming pared 7 bases from V and 1 base from J, leaving 23 bases between. The CDR3 consists of 19 residues. The CDR3 protein is CASKTAGTSSGSGANVLTF. CDR3 in DNA: TGTGCCAGTAAAACAGCCGGGACTTCCAGCGGTTCTGGGGCCAACGTCCTGACTTTC.

This clonotype has more than one count but fewer than ten. One end of the junction varies from germline; a read error may be responsible. The chain employs TRBV9 and TRBJ1-2; 7 bases fit TRBD1. This CDR3 comprises 14 residues. From germline, CDR1 is SGDLS and CDR2 YYNGEE. This CDR3 is CASSVRPTGDKAFF. CDR3 DNA: TGTGCCAGCAGCGTAAGACCCACAGGGGACAAAGCCTTCTTC.

In this sample, this clonotype turned up once. The chain has TRBV11-2 and TRBJ1-5; D is perhaps TRBD1 (6 bases). The ends were cut back, 4 bases at V and 3 bases at J, with 10 bases in the middle. The CDR3 covers 14 residues. Germline V lookup: CDR1 SGHAT, CDR2 FQNNGV. The CDR3 DNA follows: TGTGCCAGCAGCTCGGGGGGGCACAATCAGCCCCAGCATTTT. It specifies CASSSGGHNQPQHF.

This clonotype was found many times. V gene TRBV5-1 combines with J gene TRBJ2-2; TRBD1 matches at 8 bases. J gave up 7 bases and V 0 bases, and 5 bases lay outside the gene matches. The CDR3 spans 15 residues. Germline-derived CDR1 and CDR2 are SGHRS and YFSETQ. CDR3 sequence (DNA): TGCGCCAGCAGCTTGGATCGGACAGGGCTCGGGGAGCTGTTTTTT. Its translation is CASSLDRTGLGELFF. Complete variable domain (other parts from reference TRBV5-1 and TRBJ2-2): KAGVTQTPRYLIKTRGQQVTLSCSPISGHRSVSWYQQTPGQGLQFLFEYFSETQRNKGNFPGRFSGRQFSNSRSEMNVSTLELGDSALYLCASSLDRTGLGELFFGEGSRLTVL.

The J gene is TRBJ1-2, the V gene TRBV29-1; D remains ambiguous. V was trimmed by 1 base and J by 4 bases, leaving 10 bases between them. This CDR3 is built from 13 residues. Germline CDR1 SQVTM, CDR2 ANQGSEA. CDR3 DNA sequence: TGCAGCGTTGAAGCAGACGATGCCTATGGCTACACCTTC. It encodes CSVEADDAYGYTF.

The chain uses TRBV7-2 and TRBJ2-3; TRBD1 might be the D (6 bases). Germline lookup yields CDR1 SGHTA and CDR2 FQGNSA. This CDR3 contains 14 residues. Trimming pared 4 bases from V and 3 bases from J, leaving 11 bases between. The CDR3 reads CASSSSRGTDTQYF. CDR3 nucleotides: TGTGCCAGCAGCTCGTCTAGGGGGACAGATACGCAGTATTTT.

This sequence joins TRBV3-1 and TRBJ2-5; 11 bases agree with TRBD2. From germline, CDR1 is LGHDT and CDR2 YNNKEL (reference sequence). The V segment lost 4 bases and the J segment 3 bases; nucleotides outside the gene matches: 10. The CDR3 has 17 residues. In nucleotides, the CDR3 is TGTGCCAGCAGCCCAACCCCCGGGACTAGCGGTAAAGAGACCCAGTACTTC. Amino acid sequence: CASSPTPGTSGKETQYF.

This chain joins TRBV12-3 or TRBV12-4 and TRBJ2-1; 8 positions agree with TRBD2. V lost 6 bases and J lost 8; bases outside the gene matches: 9. This CDR3 contains 14 residues. CDR3 sequence: CASSGTSMMDEQFF. Written as DNA, the CDR3 is TGTGCCAGCAGCGGGACTAGTATGATGGATGAGCAGTTCTTC.

The sample holds a few counts of this clonotype. The chain is built from TRBV6-5 and TRBJ1-1, with 8 bases lining up with TRBD1. Looked up from germline, CDR1 is MNHEY and CDR2 is SVGAGI. J was trimmed by 8 bases and V by 0 bases; bases with no gene match: 2. The length of the CDR3 is 13 residues. Here the CDR3 reads CASSYSGTGEAFF. The DNA of the CDR3 is TGTGCCAGCAGTTACTCGGGGACAGGAGAAGCTTTCTTT.

This clonotype was picked up a small number of times. The chain couples TRBV30 to TRBJ2-1, with TRBD1 matching 7 bases. The trim removed 3 bases at V and 1 base at J, leaving 9 bases unmatched. From germline, CDR1 is GTSNPN and CDR2 SVGIG (reference sequence). CDR3 length: 16 amino acids. Written as DNA, the CDR3 is TGTGCCTGGAGAACCTCGACAGGGTGGTCCTACAATGAGCAGTTCTTC. Its protein product is CAWRTSTGWSYNEQFF. Full variable domain (outside the CDR3, taken from reference TRBV30 and TRBJ2-1): SQTIHQWPATLVQPVGSPLSLECTVEGTSNPNLYWYRQAAGRGLQLLFYSVGIGQISSEVPQNLSASRPQDRQFILSSKKLLLSDSGFYLCAWRTSTGWSYNEQFFGPGTRLTVL.

The V call is TRBV20-1, the J call TRBJ2-3; unclear D gene. This CDR3 has 13 residues. The germline V gene has CDR1 DFQATT and CDR2 SNEGSKA (reference sequence). With 5 bases removed from V and 3 bases from J, the gap between germline ends came to 12 bases. The CDR3 sequence is CSAPGPITDTQYF. The CDR3 region has the DNA TGCAGTGCTCCCGGACCGATTACAGATACGCAGTATTTT.

This clonotype was detected only a few times. V and J are TRBV24-1 and TRBJ2-3, with a tentative D call TRBD2 (6 bases). This CDR3 is built from 15 residues. Trimming took off 0 bases at V and 5 bases at J, with 11 bases between the two ends. The germline gives CDR1 KGHDR, CDR2 SFDVKD. The CDR3 loop is CATSDLGGAGDTQYF. The CDR3 nucleotides read TGTGCCACCAGTGATTTGGGCGGAGCGGGAGATACGCAGTATTTT.

This clonotype was recorded at least ten times. This chain joins TRBV12-3 or TRBV12-4 and TRBJ1-1; D unclear. Trimming removed 7 bases at V and 0 bases at J, with 12 bases between. The length of the CDR3 is 14 residues. The CDR3 is CASNFGRLNTEAFF. Here the CDR3 DNA reads TGTGCCAGCAATTTTGGACGGTTGAACACTGAAGCTTTCTTT.

In its sample, this clonotype was seen a few times. The V gene is TRBV5-1, the J gene TRBJ2-5; tentatively, D is TRBD2 (6 bases). CDR1 and CDR2 from the germline V gene are SGHRS and YFSETQ. The length of the CDR3 is 14 residues. V lost 6 bases, J lost 1 base, and 13 bases lay in between. The CDR3 DNA follows: TGCGCCAGCAAATCGGGGGACTCCCAAGAGACCCAGTACTTC. It translates to CASKSGDSQETQYF.

This chain uses TRBV19 with TRBJ1-6; D gene uncertain. The CDR3 is 14 residues long. The V end lost 5 bases, the J end lost 8 bases, and 13 bases lay between the germline ends. CDR1 LNHDA and CDR2 SQIVND come from the germline V gene (reference sequence). In nucleotides, the CDR3 is TGTGCCAGTAGTCTATCAACGGGAGATTCACCCCTCCACTTT. Amino acids: CASSLSTGDSPLHF.